A single sample gave rise to the 8 T cell receptor beta chains below, sequenced in a study of PD-1 blockade in classical Hodgkin lymphoma. Noted time point: cycle 4 day 1 (C4D1), after more than 5 weeks of nivolumab. There was relapse after autologous stem cell transplantation in every patient, and there was variation in brentuximab vedotin exposure. The authors purified CD4+ T cells from thawed PBMCs by magnetic negative selection. The repertoire was sequenced with immunoSEQ multiplex PCR; TCRdb's copy has only in-frame clones and lacks some. The sample has about 30,000 clones, roughly 80% seen once. This sample comprised CD4+ T cells from blood, obtained before the fourth cycle of nivolumab. These receptors were collected from a human donor with classical Hodgkin lymphoma.

The rearrangement joins TRBV30 to TRBJ1-6; no definite D call. Germline values: CDR1 GTSNPN, CDR2 SVGIG (reference sequence). The CDR3 is 13 amino acids. V dropped 2 bases and J dropped 6 bases, with 8 bases sitting between them. CDR3 amino acids: CAWSLRSNSPLHF. The CDR3 coding sequence is TGTGCCTGGAGTCTGCGGTCTAATTCACCCCTCCACTTT.

In DNA form, the CDR3 reads TGTGCCAGCTCACCACCGGTTCGTTATGGCGGGGGGCGTCAAGAGACCCAGTACTTC. Amino acids: CASSPPVRYGGGRQETQYF. The genes are TRBV18 and TRBJ2-5; 8 bases fit TRBD2. This CDR3 region has 19 residues. Germline values: CDR1 KGHSH, CDR2 LQKENI. With 0 bases clipped from V and 2 bases from J, the junction kept 14 bases outside the gene matches.

The chain carries TRBV18 and TRBJ1-6; D perhaps matches TRBD1 (6 bases). This CDR3 comprises 15 residues. Deletions cut 3 bases from V and 6 bases from J, with 12 bases between. Germline V gene lookup returns CDR1 KGHSH and CDR2 LQKENI. DNA of the CDR3: TGTGCCAGCTCACCGTCCGGGGGGCTTAATTCACCCCTCCACTTT. Amino acid sequence: CASSPSGGLNSPLHF.

The count of this clone is one. The chain recombines TRBV18 with TRBJ2-7; D tentatively fits TRBD1 or TRBD2 (6 bases each). The V end lost 3 bases, the J end lost 5 bases, and 11 bases lay between the germline ends. Germline V gene data show CDR1 as KGHSH and CDR2 as LQKENI. The CDR3 loop spans 13 amino acids. This chain's CDR3 is CASSPGGIHEQYF. The DNA for the CDR3 is TGTGCCAGCTCACCGGGGGGCATCCACGAGCAGTACTTC.

V and J are TRBV7-9 and TRBJ1-3; D is possibly TRBD1 (5 bases). This CDR3 comprises 15 residues. Trimming took 3 bases from V and 0 from J, leaving 9 bases between them. The germline gives CDR1 SEHNR, CDR2 FQNEAQ (reference sequence). This CDR3 is CASSLGQNSGNTIYF. CDR3 nucleotides: TGTGCCAGCAGCTTGGGGCAGAACTCTGGAAACACCATATATTTT.

V and J are TRBV19 and TRBJ2-6, with D perhaps being TRBD1 or TRBD2 (5 bases each). V was trimmed by 9 bases and J by 0 bases, leaving 15 bases between them. The CDR3 spans 16 residues. Per the germline V gene, CDR1 is LNHDA and CDR2 is SQIVND (reference sequence). This CDR3 is CASQGRRSSGANVLTF. Written as DNA, the CDR3 is TGTGCCAGCCAGGGCAGGAGGAGCTCTGGGGCCAACGTCCTGACTTTC.

The genes are TRBV30 and TRBJ1-2; D not resolved. CDR3 length: 12 amino acids. Trimming took 7 bases from V and 7 from J, leaving 16 bases between them. Germline lookup yields CDR1 GTSNPN and CDR2 SVGIG (reference sequence). CDR3 sequence: CAYQRGRAGYTF. The CDR3 DNA is TGTGCCTATCAAAGAGGTAGGGCTGGCTACACCTTC.

V gene TRBV7-2 combines with J gene TRBJ1-1; D is unresolved. This CDR3 has 13 residues. The V gene lost 3 bases and the J gene lost 3 bases, with 8 bases spanning the gap. Germline-derived CDR1 and CDR2 are SGHTA and FQGNSA. CDR3 in DNA: TGTGCCAGCAGCTTTGGGCGGGACACTGAAGCTTTCTTT. As protein: CASSFGRDTEAFF.